This T cell receptor beta chain originates from a study of T cells in Graves' hyperthyroidism and ophthalmopathy (dated by TCRdb to between 2018 and 2021). About the study as a whole: Peripheral blood was collected at initial diagnosis, before any treatment. To identify distinguishing TCR V-J signatures, a discovery cohort of 90 to 100 patients was used, comprising 43 with Graves' ophthalmopathy and around 57 with stable Graves' hyperthyroidism. The study also compared thyroid tissue and blood T-cell repertoires from a handful of Graves' hyperthyroidism patients. The roughly 90 discovery patients were divided at random into training and test sets in a 7:3 ratio. Following sampling, methimazole starting at 30 mg daily was given to hyperthyroidism patients, and high-dose intravenous methylprednisolone was given to ophthalmopathy patients. Prospective prediction of ophthalmopathy was tested in an independent validation cohort consisting of 18 to 20 hyperthyroidism patients and 17 patients who later progressed to ophthalmopathy. The paper describes TCR Vbeta CDR3 sequencing of roughly 130 peripheral blood samples, made up of some 42 ophthalmopathy patients, roughly 80 hyperthyroidism patients and some 17 progressor patients.

Graves' hyperthyroidism was defined as stable when no progression to ophthalmopathy occurred over 18 months of follow-up. Hyperthyroidism patients were newly diagnosed, had a disease duration of under 2 months, and were aged 18 to 65 years. Any patient with an uncontrolled infection, another autoimmune disease, pregnancy or lactation was excluded. Diagnoses were based on clinical symptoms, serum thyroxine and TRAb, thyroid ultrasound and orbital computed tomography. Ficoll-Paque density gradient centrifugation was used to isolate PBMCs from around 9.1 ml of fresh peripheral blood. Total RNA was extracted with Trizol reagent, and quality was checked on an Agilent 2100 Bioanalyzer. CDR1 and CDR2 are read off the germline V gene as SGHTA and FQGNSA. The CDR3 contains 16 residues, cysteine and phenylalanine counted. The only DNA kept is the CDR3, 48 bases in frame from the first base. The germline V end is reduced by 5 bases and the J end by 5 bases; junction bases left unmatched: 11.

This clonotype was seen at least ten times. The antigen this receptor binds is unknown. No much larger clonotype is one base removed from it; base qualities were not supplied. The study at large found these results: In validation, the model predicted progression to ophthalmopathy with around 71% sensitivity and over 72% specificity, a median of around 6.6 months before onset. Sample size was not statistically predetermined, and investigators were not blinded to group allocation. Most expanded thyroid clonotypes (frequency above 0.001) were also found in blood, which suggests that blood repertoires may mirror thyroid immune responses. In cross-validation, a model built on a 13 V-J signature told ophthalmopathy apart from stable hyperthyroidism with approximately 90% sensitivity and roughly 81% specificity, and in testing the same model reached 80%/75%.

The TCR beta CDR3 regions were amplified from the RNA transcripts. The first round of RT-PCR for the TCR CDR3 was performed with the HTBI primer set and the Qiagen OneStep RT-PCR kit. A second multiplex PCR round built the libraries, followed by size selection and purification. Paired-end sequencing of the libraries was performed with 100 bp reads on an Illumina HiSeq2000. As for how the authors treated the data: Raw data were processed with SOAPnuke, discarding reads with adapters, uncalled bases, mean Phred below 15, or no exact constant-primer or identifier match. High-quality paired reads were merged using COPE v1.2.5, and each unique nucleotide sequence was defined as a clonotype. MiTCR v1.1 was used to align clonotypes to the IMGT TRBV, TRBD and TRBJ reference segments. The analysis was restricted to V-J combinations with a frequency above 0.0001, which together covered 99.2% of the repertoires. A TCS score was defined as the ratio between F50 (clonal expansion) and ExV (chaos), using BLOSUM62-based TCRdist between CDR3 peptides within each V-J. Welch's t-statistics and random forest reduced 514 V-J features to roughly 13, which were used in a naive Bayes classifier (R e1071). TCRdb itself trimmed the public reads at Q25 with fastp, ran MiXCR and retained productive beta chains. When rows share a CDR3 protein, they turn into one entry using the most common DNA and genes. It is TCRdb's table, rather than the study itself, that gives the V and J calls and clone size. Counted in this sample were 300,000 to 400,000 distinct CDR3 sequences; approximately 15% of them appeared once. 20% to 25% of the sample goes to the ten largest clones.

Sequencing input: blood. The rearranged chain carries TRBV7-2 and TRBJ2-5; 10 nucleotides in the junction match TRBD2. The origin of this receptor is a woman in her thirties with Graves' hyperthyroidism. CDR3 reads: CASSPSLAGVGETQYF. Read as DNA, the sequence is TGTGCCAGCAGCCCGAGCCTAGCGGGAGTTGGGGAGACCCAGTACTTC.